This T cell receptor beta chain was sequenced for a study of Ad26.COV2.S vaccination and SARS-CoV-2 variants. V was trimmed by 4 bases and J by 5 bases, leaving 8 bases between them. This CDR3 is built from 12 residues. Per germline, CDR1 MNHEY and CDR2 SVGAGI. Treatment of the sample: around 19 received Ad26.COV2.S at low or high dose, single or two shots; about 5 received placebo; per-sample allocation not given. Day 63 after the first vaccine or placebo injection was the time point for sampling. Produced via immunoSEQ multiplex PCR; TCRdb's table is partial and in-frame only. This sample yields roughly 700,000 clones, of which around 89% are seen a single time; approximately 1.5% belongs to the top ten.

The rearrangement joins TRBV6-5 to TRBJ1-2, with D tentatively TRBD1 (5 bases). The TCR comes from a person aged 18-65 years who received the Ad26.COV2.S COVID-19 vaccine or a placebo. Sequenced here: peripheral blood, sampled in a trial of Ad26.COV2.S vaccine versus placebo. In DNA, the CDR3 is TGTGCCAGCAGTTTGGGGCCTTATGGCTACACCTTC. Protein sequence: CASSLGPYGYTF.